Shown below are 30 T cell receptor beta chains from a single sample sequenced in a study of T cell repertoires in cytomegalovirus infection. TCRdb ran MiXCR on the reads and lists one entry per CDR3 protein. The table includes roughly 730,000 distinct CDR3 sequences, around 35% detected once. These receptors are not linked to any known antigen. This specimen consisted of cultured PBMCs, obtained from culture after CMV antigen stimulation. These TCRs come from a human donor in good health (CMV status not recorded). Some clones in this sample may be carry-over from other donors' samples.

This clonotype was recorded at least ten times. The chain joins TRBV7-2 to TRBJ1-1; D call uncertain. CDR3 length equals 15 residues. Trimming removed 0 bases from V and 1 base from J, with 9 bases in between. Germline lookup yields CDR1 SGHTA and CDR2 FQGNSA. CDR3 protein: CASSLANHRNTEAFF. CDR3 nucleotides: TGTGCCAGCAGCTTAGCGAATCACCGGAACACTGAAGCTTTCTTT.

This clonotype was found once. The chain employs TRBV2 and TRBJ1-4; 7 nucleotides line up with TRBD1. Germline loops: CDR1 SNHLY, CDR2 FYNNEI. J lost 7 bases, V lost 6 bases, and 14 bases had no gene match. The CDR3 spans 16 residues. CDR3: CASRGEGTVIGEKLFF. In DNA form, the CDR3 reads TGTGCCAGCAGGGGAGAAGGGACAGTAATAGGTGAAAAACTGTTTTTT.

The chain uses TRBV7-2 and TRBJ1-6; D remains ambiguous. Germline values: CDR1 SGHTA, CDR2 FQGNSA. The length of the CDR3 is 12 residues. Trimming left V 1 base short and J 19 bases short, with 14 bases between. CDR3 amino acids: CASSLDLSPVHF. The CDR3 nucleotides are TGTGCCAGCAGCTTAGATCTCAGTCCAGTTCACTTT.

CDR3 coding DNA: TGCACCTGCGGGAGGGACGGAGAGACCCAGTACTTC. As protein: CTCGRDGETQYF. The chain recombines TRBV20-1 with TRBJ2-5; 9 nucleotides line up with TRBD2. CDR1 and CDR2 (germline): DFQATT, SNEGSKA (reference sequence). This CDR3 is built from 12 residues.

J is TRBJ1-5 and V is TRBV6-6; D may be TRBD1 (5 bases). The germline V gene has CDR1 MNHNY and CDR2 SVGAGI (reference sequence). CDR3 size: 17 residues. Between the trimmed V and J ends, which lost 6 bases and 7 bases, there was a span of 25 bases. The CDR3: CASSQGTRGGGIQPQHF. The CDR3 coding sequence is TGTGCCAGCAGCCAAGGGACTCGGGGGGGGGGAATCCAGCCCCAGCATTTT.

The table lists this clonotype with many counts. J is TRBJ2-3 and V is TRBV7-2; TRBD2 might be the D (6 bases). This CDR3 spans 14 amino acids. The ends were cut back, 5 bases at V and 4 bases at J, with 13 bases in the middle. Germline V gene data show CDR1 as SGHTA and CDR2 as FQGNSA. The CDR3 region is CASSTEPSADTQYF. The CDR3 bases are TGTGCCAGCAGCACGGAACCTAGCGCAGATACGCAGTATTTT.

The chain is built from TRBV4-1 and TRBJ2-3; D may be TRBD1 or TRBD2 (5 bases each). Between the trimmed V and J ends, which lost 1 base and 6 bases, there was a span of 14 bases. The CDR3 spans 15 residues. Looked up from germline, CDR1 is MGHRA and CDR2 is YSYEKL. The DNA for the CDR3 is TGCGCCAGCAGCCAAGTGCCAGGGAGTGGGGATACGCAGTATTTT. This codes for CASSQVPGSGDTQYF.

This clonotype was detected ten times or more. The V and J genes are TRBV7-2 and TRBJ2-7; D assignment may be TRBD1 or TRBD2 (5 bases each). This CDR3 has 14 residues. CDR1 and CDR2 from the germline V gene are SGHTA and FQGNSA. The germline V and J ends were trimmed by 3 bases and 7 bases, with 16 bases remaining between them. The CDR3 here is CASSLSADGGEQYF. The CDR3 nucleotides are TGTGCCAGCAGCTTGTCGGCGGATGGGGGAGAGCAGTACTTC.

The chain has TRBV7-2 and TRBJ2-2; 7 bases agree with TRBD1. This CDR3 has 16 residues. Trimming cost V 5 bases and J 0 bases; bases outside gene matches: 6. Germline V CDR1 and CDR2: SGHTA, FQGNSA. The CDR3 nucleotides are TGTGCCAGCAGCCCATGGGGACAGTCGAACACCGGGGAGCTGTTTTTT. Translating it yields CASSPWGQSNTGELFF.

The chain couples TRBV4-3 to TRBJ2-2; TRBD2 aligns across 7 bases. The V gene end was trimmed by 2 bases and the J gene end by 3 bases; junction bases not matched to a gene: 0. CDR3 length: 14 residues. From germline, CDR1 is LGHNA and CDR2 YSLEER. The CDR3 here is CASSQTSDTGELFF. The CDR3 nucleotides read TGCGCCAGCAGCCAAACTAGCGACACCGGGGAGCTGTTTTTT.

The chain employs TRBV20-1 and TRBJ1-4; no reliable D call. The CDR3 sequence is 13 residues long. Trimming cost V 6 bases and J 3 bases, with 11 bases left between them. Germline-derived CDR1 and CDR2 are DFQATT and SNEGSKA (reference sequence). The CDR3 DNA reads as TGCAGTGCCCCACACGGGTCTAATGAAAAACTGTTTTTT. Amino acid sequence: CSAPHGSNEKLFF.

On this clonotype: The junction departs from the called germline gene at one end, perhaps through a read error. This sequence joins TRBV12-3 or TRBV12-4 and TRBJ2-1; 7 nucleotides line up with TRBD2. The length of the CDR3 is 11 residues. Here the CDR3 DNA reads TGTGCCAGCAGGGCTAGCGGTTCCCCAGTCTTC. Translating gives CASRASGSPVF.

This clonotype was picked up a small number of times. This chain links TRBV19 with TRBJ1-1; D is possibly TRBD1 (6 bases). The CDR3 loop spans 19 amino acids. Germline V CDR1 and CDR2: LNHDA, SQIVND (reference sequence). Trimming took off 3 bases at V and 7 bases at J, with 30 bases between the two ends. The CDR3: CASSIVPQGHLWEFSEAFF. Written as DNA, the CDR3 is TGTGCCAGTAGTATCGTACCTCAGGGGCACCTATGGGAATTCAGTGAAGCTTTCTTT.

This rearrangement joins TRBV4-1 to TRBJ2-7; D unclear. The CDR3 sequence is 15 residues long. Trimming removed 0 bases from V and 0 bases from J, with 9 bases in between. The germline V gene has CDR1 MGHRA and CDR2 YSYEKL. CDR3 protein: CASSQDRGPSYEQYF. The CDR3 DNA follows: TGCGCCAGCAGCCAAGATCGAGGACCCTCCTACGAGCAGTACTTC.

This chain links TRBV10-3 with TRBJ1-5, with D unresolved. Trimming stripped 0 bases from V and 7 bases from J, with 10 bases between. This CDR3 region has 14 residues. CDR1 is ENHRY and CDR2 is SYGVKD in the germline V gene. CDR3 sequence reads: CAISESAKFQPQHF. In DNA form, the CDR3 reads TGTGCCATCAGTGAGTCAGCTAAATTCCAGCCCCAGCATTTT.

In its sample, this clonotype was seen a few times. CDR3 sequence: CSGSGGQGNTEAFF. The CDR3 DNA is TGCAGTGGTAGTGGGGGGCAAGGAAACACTGAAGCTTTCTTT. V gene TRBV20-1 combines with J gene TRBJ1-1, with a tentative D call TRBD1 (6 bases). Trimming cost V 7 bases and J 2 bases, with 17 bases left between them. Germline CDR1 and CDR2: DFQATT and SNEGSKA (reference sequence). The CDR3 has 14 residues.

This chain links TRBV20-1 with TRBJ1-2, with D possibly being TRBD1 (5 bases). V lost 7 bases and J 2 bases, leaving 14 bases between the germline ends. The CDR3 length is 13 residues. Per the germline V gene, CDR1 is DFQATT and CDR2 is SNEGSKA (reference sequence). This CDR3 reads CSEGLWGNYGYTF. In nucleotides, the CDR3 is TGCAGTGAAGGGCTGTGGGGGAACTATGGCTACACCTTC.

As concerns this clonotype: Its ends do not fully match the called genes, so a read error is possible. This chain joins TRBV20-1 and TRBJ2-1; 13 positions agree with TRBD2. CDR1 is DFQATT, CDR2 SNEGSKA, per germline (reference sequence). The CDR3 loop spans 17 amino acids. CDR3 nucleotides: TGCAGTGCTAGATTTCCGGGACTAGCGGGAATTCAGAATGAACAGTTCTTC. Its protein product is CSARFPGLAGIQNEQFF.

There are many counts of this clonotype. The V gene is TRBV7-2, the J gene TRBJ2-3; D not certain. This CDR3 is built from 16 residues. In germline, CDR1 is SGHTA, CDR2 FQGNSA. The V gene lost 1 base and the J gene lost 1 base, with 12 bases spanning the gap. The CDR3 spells CASSLVSSRGTDTQYF. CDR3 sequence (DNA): TGTGCCAGCAGCTTAGTCTCCAGTAGGGGCACAGATACGCAGTATTTT.

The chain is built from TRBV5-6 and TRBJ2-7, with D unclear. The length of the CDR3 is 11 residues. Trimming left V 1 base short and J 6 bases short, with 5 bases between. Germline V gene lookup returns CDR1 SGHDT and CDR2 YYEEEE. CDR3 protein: CASSLRFEQYF. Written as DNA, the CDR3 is TGTGCCAGCAGCTTGAGATTCGAGCAGTACTTC.

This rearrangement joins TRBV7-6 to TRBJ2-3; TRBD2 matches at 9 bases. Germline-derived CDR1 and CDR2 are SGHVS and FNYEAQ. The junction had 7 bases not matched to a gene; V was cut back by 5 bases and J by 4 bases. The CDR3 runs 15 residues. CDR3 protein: CASSPRTSDADTQYF. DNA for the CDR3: TGTGCCAGCAGCCCGCGGACTAGCGATGCAGATACGCAGTATTTT.

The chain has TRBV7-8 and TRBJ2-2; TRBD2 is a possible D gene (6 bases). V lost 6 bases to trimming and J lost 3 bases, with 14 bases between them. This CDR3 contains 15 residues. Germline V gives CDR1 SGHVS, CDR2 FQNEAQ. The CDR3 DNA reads TGTGCCAGCAGTCTTAGCGGATATGACACCGGGGAGCTGTTTTTT. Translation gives CASSLSGYDTGELFF. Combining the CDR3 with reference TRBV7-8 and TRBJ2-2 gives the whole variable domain GAGVSQSPRYKVAKRGQDVALRCDPISGHVSLFWYQQALGQGPEFLTYFQNEAQLDKSGLPSDRFFAERPEGSVSTLKIQRTQQEDSAVYLCASSLSGYDTGELFFGEGSRLTVL.

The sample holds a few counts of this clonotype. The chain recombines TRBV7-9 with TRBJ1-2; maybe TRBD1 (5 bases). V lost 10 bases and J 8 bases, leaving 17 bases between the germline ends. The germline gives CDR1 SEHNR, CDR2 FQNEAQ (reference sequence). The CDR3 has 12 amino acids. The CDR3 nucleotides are TGTGCCACCGCCCGTCAGGGAAGCGGCTACACCTTC. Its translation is CATARQGSGYTF. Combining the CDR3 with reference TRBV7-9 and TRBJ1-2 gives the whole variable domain DTGVSQNPRHKITKRGQNVTFRCDPISEHNRLYWYRQTLGQGPEFLTYFQNEAQLEKSRLLSDRFSAERPKGSFSTLEIQRTEQGDSAMYLCATARQGSGYTFGSGTRLTVV.

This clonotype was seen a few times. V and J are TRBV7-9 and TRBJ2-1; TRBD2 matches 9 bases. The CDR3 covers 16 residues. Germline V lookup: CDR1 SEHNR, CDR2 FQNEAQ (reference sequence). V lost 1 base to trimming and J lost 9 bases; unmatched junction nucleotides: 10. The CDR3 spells CASSLDLAGHDAEQFF. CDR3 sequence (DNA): TGTGCCAGCAGCTTAGACCTAGCGGGGCACGACGCTGAGCAGTTCTTC.

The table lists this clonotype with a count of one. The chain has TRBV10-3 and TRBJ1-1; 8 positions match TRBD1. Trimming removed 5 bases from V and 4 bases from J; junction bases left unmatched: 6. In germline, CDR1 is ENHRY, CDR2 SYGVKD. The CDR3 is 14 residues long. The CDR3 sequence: CAISPRGRITEAFF. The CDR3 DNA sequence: TGTGCCATCAGTCCCAGGGGGCGCATCACTGAAGCTTTCTTT.

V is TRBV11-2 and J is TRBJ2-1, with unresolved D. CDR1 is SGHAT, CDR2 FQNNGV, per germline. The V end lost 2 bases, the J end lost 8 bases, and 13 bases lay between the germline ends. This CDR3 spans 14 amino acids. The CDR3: CASSLSLVSHEQFF. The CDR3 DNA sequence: TGTGCCAGCAGCTTAAGTCTAGTGTCTCATGAGCAGTTCTTC.

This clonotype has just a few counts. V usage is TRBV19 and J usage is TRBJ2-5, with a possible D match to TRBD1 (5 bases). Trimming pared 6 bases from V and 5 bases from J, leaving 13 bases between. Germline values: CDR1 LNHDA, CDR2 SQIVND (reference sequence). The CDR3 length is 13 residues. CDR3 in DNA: TGTGCCAGTAGCAAGACAGCAAGGGAGACCCAGTACTTC. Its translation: CASSKTARETQYF.

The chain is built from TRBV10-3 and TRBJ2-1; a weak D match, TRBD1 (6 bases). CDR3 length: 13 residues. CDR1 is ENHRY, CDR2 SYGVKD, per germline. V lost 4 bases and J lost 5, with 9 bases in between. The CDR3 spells CAISARQDNEQFF. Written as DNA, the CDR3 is TGTGCCATCAGTGCCAGACAGGACAATGAGCAGTTCTTC.

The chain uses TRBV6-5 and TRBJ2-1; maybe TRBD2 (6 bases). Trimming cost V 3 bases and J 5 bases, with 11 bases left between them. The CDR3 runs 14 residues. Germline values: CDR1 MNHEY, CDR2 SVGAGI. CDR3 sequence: CASSYLGGNNEQFF. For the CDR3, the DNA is TGTGCCAGCAGTTATTTGGGGGGAAACAATGAGCAGTTCTTC.

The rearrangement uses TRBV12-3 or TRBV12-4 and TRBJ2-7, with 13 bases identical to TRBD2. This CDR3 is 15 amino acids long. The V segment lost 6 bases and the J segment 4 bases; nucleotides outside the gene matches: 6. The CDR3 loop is CASSTSGGEYYEQYF. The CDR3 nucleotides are TGTGCCAGCAGCACTAGCGGGGGGGAGTATTACGAGCAGTACTTC.